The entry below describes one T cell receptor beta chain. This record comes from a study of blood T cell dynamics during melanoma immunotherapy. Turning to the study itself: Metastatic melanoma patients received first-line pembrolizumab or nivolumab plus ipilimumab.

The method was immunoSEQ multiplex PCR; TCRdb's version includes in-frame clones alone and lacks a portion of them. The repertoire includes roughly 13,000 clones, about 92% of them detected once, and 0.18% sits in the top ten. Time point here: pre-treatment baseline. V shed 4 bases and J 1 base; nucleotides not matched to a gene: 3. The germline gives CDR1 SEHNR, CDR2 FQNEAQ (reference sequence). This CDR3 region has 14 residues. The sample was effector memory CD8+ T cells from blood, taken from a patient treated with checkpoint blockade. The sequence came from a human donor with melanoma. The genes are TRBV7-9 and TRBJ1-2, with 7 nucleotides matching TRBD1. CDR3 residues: CASSYTGDNYGYTF. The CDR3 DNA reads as TGTGCCAGCAGCTACACAGGGGATAACTATGGCTACACCTTC.